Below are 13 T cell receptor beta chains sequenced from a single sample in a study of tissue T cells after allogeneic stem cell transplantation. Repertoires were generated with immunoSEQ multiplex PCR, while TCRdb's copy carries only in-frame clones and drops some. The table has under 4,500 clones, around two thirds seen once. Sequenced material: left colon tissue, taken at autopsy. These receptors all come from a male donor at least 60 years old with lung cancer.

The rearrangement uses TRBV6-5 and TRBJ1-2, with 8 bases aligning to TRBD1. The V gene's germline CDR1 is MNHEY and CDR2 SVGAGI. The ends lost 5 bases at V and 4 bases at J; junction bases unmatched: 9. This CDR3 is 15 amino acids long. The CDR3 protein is CASSHRTGSSYGYTF. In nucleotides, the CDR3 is TGTGCCAGCAGTCACCGGACAGGGAGCAGCTATGGCTACACCTTC.

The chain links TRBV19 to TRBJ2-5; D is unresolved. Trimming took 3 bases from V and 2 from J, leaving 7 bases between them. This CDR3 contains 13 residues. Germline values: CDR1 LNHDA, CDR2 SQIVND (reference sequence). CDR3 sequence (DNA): TGTGCCAGTAGTATCCCCGGGCAAGAGACCCAGTACTTC. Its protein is CASSIPGQETQYF. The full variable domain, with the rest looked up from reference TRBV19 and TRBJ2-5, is DGGITQSPKYLFRKEGQNVTLSCEQNLNHDAMYWYRQDPGQGLRLIYYSQIVNDFQKGDIAEGYSVSREKKESFPLTVTSAQKNPTAFYLCASSIPGQETQYFGPGTRLLVL.

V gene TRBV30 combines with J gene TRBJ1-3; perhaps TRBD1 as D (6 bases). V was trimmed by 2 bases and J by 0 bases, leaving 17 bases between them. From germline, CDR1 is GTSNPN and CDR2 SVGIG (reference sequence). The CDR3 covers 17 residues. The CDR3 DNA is TGTGCCTGGAGTCACCCGAGGACAGTTAGCTCTGGAAACACCATATATTTT. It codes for CAWSHPRTVSSGNTIYF.

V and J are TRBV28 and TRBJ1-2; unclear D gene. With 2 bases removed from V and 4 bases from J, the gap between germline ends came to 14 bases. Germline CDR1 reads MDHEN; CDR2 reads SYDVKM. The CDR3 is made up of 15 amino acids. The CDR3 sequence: CASSLSGPRSYGYTF. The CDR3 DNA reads TGTGCCAGCAGTTTAAGCGGGCCGCGGAGCTATGGCTACACCTTC.

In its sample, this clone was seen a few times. This CDR3 is CASTYRGSSYEQYF. The CDR3 coding sequence is TGTGCCAGCACCTACAGGGGTAGCTCCTACGAGCAGTACTTC. This chain joins TRBV21-1 and TRBJ2-7; TRBD1 reflects the table's D call only, with no check against the DNA. TRBV21-1 is given as a pseudogene. This CDR3 spans 14 amino acids.

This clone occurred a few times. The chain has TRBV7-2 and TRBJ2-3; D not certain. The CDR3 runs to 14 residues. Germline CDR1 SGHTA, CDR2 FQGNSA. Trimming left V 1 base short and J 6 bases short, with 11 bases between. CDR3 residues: CASSLGPSWDTQYF. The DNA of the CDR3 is TGTGCCAGCAGCTTAGGACCATCATGGGATACGCAGTATTTT.

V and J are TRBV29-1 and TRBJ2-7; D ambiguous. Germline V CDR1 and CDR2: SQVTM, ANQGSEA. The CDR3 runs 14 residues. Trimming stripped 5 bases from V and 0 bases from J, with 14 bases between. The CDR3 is CSVTSGPASYEQYF. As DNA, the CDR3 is TGCAGCGTTACCTCCGGACCGGCCTCCTACGAGCAGTACTTC.

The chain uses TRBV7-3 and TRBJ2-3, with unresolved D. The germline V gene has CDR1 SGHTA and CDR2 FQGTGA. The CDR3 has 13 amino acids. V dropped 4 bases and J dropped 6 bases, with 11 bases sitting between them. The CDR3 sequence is CASSWIPGDTQYF. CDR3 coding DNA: TGTGCCAGCAGCTGGATACCCGGGGATACGCAGTATTTT.

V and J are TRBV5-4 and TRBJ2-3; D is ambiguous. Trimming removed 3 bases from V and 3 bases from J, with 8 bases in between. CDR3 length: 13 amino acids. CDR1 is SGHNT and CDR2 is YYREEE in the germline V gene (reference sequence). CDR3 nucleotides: TGTGCCAGCAGCTCGGAACCTACAGATACGCAGTATTTT. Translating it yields CASSSEPTDTQYF. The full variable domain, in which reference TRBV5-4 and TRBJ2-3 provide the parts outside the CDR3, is ETGVTQSPTHLIKTRGQQVTLRCSSQSGHNTVSWYQQALGQGPQFIFQYYREEENGRGNFPPRFSGLQFPNYSSELNVNALELDDSALYLCASSSEPTDTQYFGPGTRLTVL.

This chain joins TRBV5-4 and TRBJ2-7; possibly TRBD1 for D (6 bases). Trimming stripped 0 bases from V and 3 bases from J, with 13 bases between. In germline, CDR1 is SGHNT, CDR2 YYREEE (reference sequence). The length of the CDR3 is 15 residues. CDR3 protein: CASSLEDSSYYEQYF. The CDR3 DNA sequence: TGTGCCAGCAGCTTGGAGGACAGTTCGTACTACGAGCAGTACTTC. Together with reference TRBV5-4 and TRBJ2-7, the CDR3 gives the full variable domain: ETGVTQSPTHLIKTRGQQVTLRCSSQSGHNTVSWYQQALGQGPQFIFQYYREEENGRGNFPPRFSGLQFPNYSSELNVNALELDDSALYLCASSLEDSSYYEQYFGPGTRLTVT.

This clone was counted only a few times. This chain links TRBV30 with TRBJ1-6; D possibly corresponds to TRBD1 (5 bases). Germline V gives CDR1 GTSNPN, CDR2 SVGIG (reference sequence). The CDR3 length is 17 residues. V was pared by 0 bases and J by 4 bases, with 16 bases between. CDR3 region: CAWSVRRGVGYNSPLHF. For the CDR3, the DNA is TGTGCCTGGAGTGTACGAAGGGGAGTTGGATATAATTCACCCCTCCACTTT.

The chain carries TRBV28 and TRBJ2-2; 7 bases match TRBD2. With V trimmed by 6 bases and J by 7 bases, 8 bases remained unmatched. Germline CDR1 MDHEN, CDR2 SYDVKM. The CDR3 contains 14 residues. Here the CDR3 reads CASSRTSASGELFF. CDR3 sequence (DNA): TGTGCCAGCAGCCGAACTAGCGCGAGCGGGGAGCTGTTTTTT.

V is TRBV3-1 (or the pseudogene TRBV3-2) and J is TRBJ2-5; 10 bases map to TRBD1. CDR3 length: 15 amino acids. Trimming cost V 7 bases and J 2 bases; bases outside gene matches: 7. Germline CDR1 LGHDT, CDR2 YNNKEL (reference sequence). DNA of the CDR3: TGTGCCAGCACAAGGCGGACAGGGGGACAAGAGACCCAGTACTTC. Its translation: CASTRRTGGQETQYF.